This T cell receptor (beta chain) was captured by sequencing in a study of tumor-infiltrating lymphocytes in primary liver carcinoma. TCR beta cDNA was reverse-transcribed from about 500 ng of total RNA. The reaction used a constant-region primer and ProtoScript II reverse transcriptase. What produced the TCR beta libraries was three nested multiplex PCR rounds using slightly modified ARM-PCR. Primers for the first two PCR rounds were TRBV1-TRBV30 forward primers and a C-beta reverse primer (about 9 cycles per round). TCRdb itself ran the multiplex PCR reads through MiXCR, one entry per CDR3 protein. The sample carries approximately 99,000 distinct CDR3 sequences, around three quarters recorded once. The source material, 20-30 mg of unsorted bulk tissue, was used to co-extract RNA and DNA. Primary liver carcinomas in the patients were surgically resected. Patients had chronic HBV infection and were treatment-naive.

Germline lookup yields CDR1 SGHAT and CDR2 FQNNGV. V dropped 3 bases and J dropped 6 bases, with 26 bases sitting between them. The CDR3 runs 18 residues. The chain joins TRBV11-2 to TRBJ1-1; D is possibly TRBD1 (6 bases). The receptor's source is a woman in her sixties or seventies with primary liver carcinoma and hepatitis B virus infection. What was sequenced was liver tumor tissue from sampling region 5. Subset indicated: tumor region T5, tumor centre. CDR3 region: CASSFAILSGTISAEAFF. In DNA form, the CDR3 reads TGTGCCAGCAGCTTTGCCATACTATCCGGGACAATAAGCGCTGAAGCTTTCTTT.